The clone carrying this T cell receptor (beta chain) has a count of ten or more. The source of the sample is a study of T cells in Graves' hyperthyroidism and ophthalmopathy. Between the trimmed V and J ends, which lost 4 bases and 10 bases, there was a span of 20 bases. This CDR3 is built from 16 residues. RNA transcripts were the template for amplifying TCR beta CDR3 regions. The HTBI primer set served for first-round RT-PCR of the TCR CDR3. TCRdb processed the multiplex PCR reads anew with MiXCR; each CDR3 protein has one entry. In the table there are approximately 530,000 distinct CDR3 sequences, just under 20% of which are singletons.

V usage is TRBV12-3 or TRBV12-4 and J usage is TRBJ1-6; perhaps TRBD1 as D (6 bases). The TCR sequence derives from a man aged 40-49 years with Graves' ophthalmopathy. Material: blood. The chain's CDR3 is CASSYRDMPIGSPLHF. The CDR3 coding sequence is TGTGCCAGCAGTTATCGGGACATGCCGATAGGATCACCCCTCCACTTT.